Listed below are T cell receptor beta chains from one sample, sequenced in a study of shared clonotypes between healthy human individuals. Profiling relied on immunoSEQ multiplex PCR, and the TCRdb table lists in-frame clones only, not all of them. This sample has fewer than 700,000 clones, with roughly 96% found just once. Sequencing input: naive CD8+ T cells sorted from blood. These receptors all stem from a woman aged 25 to 45 in good health. The CDR3 runs from the conserved cysteine through the conserved F or W. The order of the fields is V gene, clone size, CDR3 length, D gene, J gene, CDR3 DNA, CDR3 protein. The D gene is left open where the match is weak. The size of a clone is reported for some rows only, either as once, few or many, or as a class for expanded clones.

v_call: TRBV7-6; clone_size: NA; cdr3_length: 13; d_call: NA; j_call: TRBJ2-3; cdr3_nt: TGTGCCAGCAGCTTCTTTAACACAGATACGCAGTATTTT; cdr3_aa: CASSFFNTDTQYF
v_call: TRBV7-9; clone_size: once; cdr3_length: 12; d_call: NA; j_call: TRBJ2-1; cdr3_nt: TGTGCCAGCAGCCCTCACAACAATGAGCAGTTCTTC; cdr3_aa: CASSPHNNEQFF
v_call: TRBV4-1; clone_size: NA; cdr3_length: 17; d_call: TRBD2; j_call: TRBJ2-7; cdr3_nt: TGCGCCAGCAGCCAACTATATCTAGCGGGAGAACTCCCTAGGCAGTACTTC; cdr3_aa: CASSQLYLAGELPRQYF
v_call: TRBV19; clone_size: NA; cdr3_length: 15; d_call: TRBD1; j_call: TRBJ2-7; cdr3_nt: TGTGCCAGTAGTATCCGGGACAGTGCCCTCTACGAGCAGTACTTC; cdr3_aa: CASSIRDSALYEQYF
v_call: TRBV27; clone_size: once; cdr3_length: 15; d_call: TRBD1; j_call: TRBJ1-4; cdr3_nt: TGTGCCAGCAGTTTACTAGGGGGCTTGGGTGAAAAACTGTTTTTT; cdr3_aa: CASSLLGGLGEKLFF
v_call: TRBV7-2; clone_size: once; cdr3_length: 13; d_call: NA; j_call: TRBJ2-1; cdr3_nt: TGTGCCAGCAGCTGGCAGGCGTACAATGAGCAGTTCTTC; cdr3_aa: CASSWQAYNEQFF
v_call: TRBV27; clone_size: NA; cdr3_length: 16; d_call: TRBD2; j_call: TRBJ2-7; cdr3_nt: TGTGCCAGCAGCCCCCCCCCTAGCGGGAGCTCCTACGAGCAGTACTTC; cdr3_aa: CASSPPPSGSSYEQYF
v_call: TRBV6-5; clone_size: NA; cdr3_length: 15; d_call: TRBD2; j_call: TRBJ2-7; cdr3_nt: TGTGCCAGCAGGGGACTAGCGGGAGGTACCTACGAGCAGTACTTC; cdr3_aa: CASRGLAGGTYEQYF
v_call: TRBV28; clone_size: NA; cdr3_length: 14; d_call: NA; j_call: TRBJ1-2; cdr3_nt: TGTGCCAGCAGTTTAACTGGGTCTGGGTATGGCTACACCTTC; cdr3_aa: CASSLTGSGYGYTF
v_call: TRBV7-9; clone_size: once; cdr3_length: 14; d_call: TRBD2; j_call: TRBJ2-7; cdr3_nt: TGTGCCAGCAGCTCTAGACTAGCGGGACTCGAGCAGTACTTC; cdr3_aa: CASSSRLAGLEQYF
v_call: TRBV6-5; clone_size: NA; cdr3_length: 13; d_call: NA; j_call: TRBJ2-7; cdr3_nt: TGTGCCAGCAGTGTGACTAGATGGGTCGAGCAGTACTTC; cdr3_aa: CASSVTRWVEQYF